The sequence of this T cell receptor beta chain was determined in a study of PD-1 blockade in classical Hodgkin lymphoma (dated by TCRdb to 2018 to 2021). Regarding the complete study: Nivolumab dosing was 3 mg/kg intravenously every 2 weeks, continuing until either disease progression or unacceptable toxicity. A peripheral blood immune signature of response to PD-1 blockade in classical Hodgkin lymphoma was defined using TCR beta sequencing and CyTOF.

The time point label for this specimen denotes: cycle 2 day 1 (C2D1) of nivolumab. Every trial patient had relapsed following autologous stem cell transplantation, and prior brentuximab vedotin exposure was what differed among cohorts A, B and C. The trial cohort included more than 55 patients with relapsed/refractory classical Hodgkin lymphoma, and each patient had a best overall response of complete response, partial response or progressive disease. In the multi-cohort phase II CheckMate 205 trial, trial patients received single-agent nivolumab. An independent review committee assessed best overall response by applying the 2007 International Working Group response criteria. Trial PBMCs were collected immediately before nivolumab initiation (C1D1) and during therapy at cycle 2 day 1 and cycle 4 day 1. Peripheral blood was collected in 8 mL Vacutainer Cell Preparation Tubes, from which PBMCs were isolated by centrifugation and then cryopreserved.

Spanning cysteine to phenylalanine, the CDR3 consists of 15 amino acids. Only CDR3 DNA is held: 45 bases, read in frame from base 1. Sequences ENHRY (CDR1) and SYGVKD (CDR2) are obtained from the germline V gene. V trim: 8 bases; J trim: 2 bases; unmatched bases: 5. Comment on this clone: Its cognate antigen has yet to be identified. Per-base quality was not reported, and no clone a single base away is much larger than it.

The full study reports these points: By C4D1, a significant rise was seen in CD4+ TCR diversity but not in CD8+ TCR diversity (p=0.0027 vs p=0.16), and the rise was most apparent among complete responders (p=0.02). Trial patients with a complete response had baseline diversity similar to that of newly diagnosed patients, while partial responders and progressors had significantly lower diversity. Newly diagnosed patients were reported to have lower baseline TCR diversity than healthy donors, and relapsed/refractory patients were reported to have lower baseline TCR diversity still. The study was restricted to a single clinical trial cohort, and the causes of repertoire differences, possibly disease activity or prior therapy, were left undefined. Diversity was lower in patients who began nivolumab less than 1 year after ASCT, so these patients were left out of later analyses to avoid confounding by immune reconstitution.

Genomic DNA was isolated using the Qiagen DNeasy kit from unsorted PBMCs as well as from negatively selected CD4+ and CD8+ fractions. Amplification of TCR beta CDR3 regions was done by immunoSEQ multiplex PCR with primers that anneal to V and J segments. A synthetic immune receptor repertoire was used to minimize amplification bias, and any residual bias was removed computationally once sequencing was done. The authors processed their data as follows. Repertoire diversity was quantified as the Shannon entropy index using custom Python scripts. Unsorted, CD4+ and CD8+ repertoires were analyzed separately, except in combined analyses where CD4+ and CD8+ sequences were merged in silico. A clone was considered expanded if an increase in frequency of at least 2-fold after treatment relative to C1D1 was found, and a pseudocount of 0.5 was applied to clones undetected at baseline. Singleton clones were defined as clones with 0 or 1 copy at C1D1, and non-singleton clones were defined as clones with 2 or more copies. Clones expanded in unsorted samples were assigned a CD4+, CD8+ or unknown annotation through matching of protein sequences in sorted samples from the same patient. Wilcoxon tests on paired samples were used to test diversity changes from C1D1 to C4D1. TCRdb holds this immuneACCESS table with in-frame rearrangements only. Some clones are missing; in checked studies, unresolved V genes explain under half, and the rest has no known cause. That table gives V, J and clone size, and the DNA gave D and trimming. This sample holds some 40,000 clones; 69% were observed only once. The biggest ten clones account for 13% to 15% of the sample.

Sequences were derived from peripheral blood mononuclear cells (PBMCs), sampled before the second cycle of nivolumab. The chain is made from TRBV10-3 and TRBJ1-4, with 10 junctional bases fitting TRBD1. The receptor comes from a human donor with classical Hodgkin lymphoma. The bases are TGTGCCATCGGGGACAGGGGCCGGACTAATGAAAAACTGTTTTTT. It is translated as CAIGDRGRTNEKLFF.